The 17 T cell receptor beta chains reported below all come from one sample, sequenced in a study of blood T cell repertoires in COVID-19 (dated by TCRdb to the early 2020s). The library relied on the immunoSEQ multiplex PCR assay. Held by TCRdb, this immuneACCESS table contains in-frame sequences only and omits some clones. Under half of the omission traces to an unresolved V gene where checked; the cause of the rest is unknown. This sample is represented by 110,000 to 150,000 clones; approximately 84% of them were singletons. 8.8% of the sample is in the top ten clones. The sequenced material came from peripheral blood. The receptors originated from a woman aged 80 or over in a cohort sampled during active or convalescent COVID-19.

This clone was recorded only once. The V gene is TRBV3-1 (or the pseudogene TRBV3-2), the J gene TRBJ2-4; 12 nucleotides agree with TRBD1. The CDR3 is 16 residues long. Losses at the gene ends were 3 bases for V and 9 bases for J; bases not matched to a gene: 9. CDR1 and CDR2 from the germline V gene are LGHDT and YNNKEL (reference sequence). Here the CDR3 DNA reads TGTGCCAGCAGCCACCATGGGGACAGGGGGCCAGGCATTCAGTACTTC. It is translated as CASSHHGDRGPGIQYF.

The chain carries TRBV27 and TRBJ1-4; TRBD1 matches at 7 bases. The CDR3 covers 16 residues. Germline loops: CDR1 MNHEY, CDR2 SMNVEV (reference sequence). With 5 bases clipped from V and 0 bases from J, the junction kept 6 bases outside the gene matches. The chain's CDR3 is CASSTRQGATNEKLFF. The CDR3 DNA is TGTGCCAGCAGTACCCGACAGGGAGCAACTAATGAAAAACTGTTTTTT.

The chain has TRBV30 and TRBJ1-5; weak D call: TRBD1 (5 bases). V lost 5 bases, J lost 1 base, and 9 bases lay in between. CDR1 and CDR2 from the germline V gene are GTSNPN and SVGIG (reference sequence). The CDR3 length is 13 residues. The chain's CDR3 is CAWASGSNQPQHF. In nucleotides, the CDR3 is TGTGCCTGGGCCTCAGGGAGCAATCAGCCCCAGCATTTT.

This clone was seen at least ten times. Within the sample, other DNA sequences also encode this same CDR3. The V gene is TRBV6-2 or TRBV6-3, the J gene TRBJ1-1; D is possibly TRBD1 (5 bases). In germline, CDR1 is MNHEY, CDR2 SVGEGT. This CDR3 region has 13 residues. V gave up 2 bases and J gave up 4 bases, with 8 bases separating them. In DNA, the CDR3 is TGTGCCAGCAGTTACATAAGGGGCACTGAAGCTTTCTTT. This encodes CASSYIRGTEAFF.

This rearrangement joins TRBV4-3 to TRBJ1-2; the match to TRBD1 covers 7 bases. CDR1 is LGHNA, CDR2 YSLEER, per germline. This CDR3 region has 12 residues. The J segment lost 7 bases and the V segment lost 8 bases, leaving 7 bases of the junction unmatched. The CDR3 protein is CASVGQVGGYTF. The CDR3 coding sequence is TGCGCCAGCGTAGGACAGGTTGGTGGCTACACCTTC.

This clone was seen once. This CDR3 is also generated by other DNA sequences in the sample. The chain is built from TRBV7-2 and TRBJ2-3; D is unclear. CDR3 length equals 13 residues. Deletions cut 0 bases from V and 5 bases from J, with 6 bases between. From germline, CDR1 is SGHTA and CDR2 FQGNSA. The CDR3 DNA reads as TGTGCCAGCAGCTTAGCCCGAGAAGATACGCAGTATTTT. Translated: CASSLAREDTQYF.

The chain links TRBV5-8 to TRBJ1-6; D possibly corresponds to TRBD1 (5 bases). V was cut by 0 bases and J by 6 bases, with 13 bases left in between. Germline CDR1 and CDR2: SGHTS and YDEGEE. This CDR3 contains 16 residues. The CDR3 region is CASSLVGTRVNSPLHF. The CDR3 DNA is TGTGCCAGCAGCTTGGTTGGGACTCGGGTTAATTCACCCCTCCACTTT.

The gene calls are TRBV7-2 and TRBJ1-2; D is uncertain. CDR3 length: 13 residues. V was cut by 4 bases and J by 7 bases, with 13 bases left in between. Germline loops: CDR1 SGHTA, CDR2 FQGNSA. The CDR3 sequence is CASSYQLLSGYTF. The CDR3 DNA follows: TGTGCCAGCAGCTATCAATTACTCTCTGGCTACACCTTC.

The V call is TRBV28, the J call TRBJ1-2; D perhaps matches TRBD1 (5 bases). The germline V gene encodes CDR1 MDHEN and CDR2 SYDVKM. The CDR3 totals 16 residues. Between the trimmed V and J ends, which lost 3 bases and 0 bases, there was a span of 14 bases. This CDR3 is CASSLFSRGANYGYTF. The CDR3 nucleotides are TGTGCCAGCAGTTTGTTTTCCCGGGGGGCTAACTATGGCTACACCTTC.

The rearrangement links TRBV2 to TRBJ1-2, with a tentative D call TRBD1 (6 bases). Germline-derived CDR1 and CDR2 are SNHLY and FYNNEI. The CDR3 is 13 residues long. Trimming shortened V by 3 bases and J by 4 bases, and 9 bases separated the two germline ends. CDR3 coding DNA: TGTGCCAGCAGTGACAGGGGAATCTATGGCTACACCTTC. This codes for CASSDRGIYGYTF.

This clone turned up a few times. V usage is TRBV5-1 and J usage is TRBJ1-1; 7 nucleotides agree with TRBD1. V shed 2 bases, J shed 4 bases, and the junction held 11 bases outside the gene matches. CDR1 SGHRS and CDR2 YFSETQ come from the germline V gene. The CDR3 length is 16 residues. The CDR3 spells CASSLTVTGIGTEAFF. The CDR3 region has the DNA TGCGCCAGCAGCTTAACGGTGACAGGGATAGGCACTGAAGCTTTCTTT.

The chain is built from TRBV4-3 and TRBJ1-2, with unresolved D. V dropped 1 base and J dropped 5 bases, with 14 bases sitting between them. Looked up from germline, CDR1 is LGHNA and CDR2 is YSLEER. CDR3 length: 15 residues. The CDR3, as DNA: TGCGCCAGCAGCCAAGGCGTATTGACAAGATATGGCTACACCTTC. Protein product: CASSQGVLTRYGYTF.

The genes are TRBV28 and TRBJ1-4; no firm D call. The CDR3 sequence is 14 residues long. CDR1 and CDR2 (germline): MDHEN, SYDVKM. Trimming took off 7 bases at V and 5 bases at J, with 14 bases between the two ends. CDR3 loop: CASKVRWRNEKLFF. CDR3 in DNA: TGTGCCAGCAAAGTTCGGTGGAGAAATGAAAAACTGTTTTTT.

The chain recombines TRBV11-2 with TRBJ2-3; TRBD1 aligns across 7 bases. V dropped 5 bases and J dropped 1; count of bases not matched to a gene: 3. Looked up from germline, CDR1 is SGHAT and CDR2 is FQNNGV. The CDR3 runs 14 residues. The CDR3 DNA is TGTGCCAGCAGCCTTGGACAGGGCACAGATACGCAGTATTTT. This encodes CASSLGQGTDTQYF.

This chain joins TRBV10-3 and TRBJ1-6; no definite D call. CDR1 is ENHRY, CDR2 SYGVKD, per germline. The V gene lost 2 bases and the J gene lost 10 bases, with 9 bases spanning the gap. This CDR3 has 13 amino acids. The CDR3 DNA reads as TGTGCCATCAGTGAGCTACTAGAGTCACCCCTCCACTTT. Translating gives CAISELLESPLHF.

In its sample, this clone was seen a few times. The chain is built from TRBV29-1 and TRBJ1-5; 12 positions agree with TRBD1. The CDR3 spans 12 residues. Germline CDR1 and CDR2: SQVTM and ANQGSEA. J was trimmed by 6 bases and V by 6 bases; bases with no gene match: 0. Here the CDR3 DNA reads TGCAGCGTGGGACAGGGGGCTCAGCCCCAGCATTTT. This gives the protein CSVGQGAQPQHF.

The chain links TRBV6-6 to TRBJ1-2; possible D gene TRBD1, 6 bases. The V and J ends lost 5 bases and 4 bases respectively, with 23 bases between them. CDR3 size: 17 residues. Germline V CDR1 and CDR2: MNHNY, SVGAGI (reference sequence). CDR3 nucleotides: TGTGCCAGCAGTCTCTCGGACGGCATTACAGGGTTCTATGGCTACACCTTC. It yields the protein CASSLSDGITGFYGYTF.